This T cell receptor beta chain was sequenced during a study of T cell repertoires in cytomegalovirus infection. About the study: Carrying CMV and the relevant HLA type showed in public TCR beta signatures.

The table lists this clonotype with many counts. J was trimmed by 7 bases and V by 5 bases; bases with no gene match: 9. Germline CDR1 and CDR2: SGHAT and FQDESV (reference sequence). The CDR3 extends over 15 amino acids. Via MiXCR, TCRdb re-called the reads, giving one row per CDR3 protein. The sample records about 460,000 distinct CDR3 sequences, about 10% being singletons. The chain carries TRBV11-1 and TRBJ2-4, with TRBD1 matching over 9 bases. The receptor was derived from a human donor in good health (CMV status not recorded). Some clones in this sample may be carry-over from other donors' samples. The sample comprised PBMCs. The CDR3 nucleotides read TGTGCCAGCAGCCCCCGCGACAGGGGGTTGAACATTCAGTACTTC. Amino acid sequence: CASSPRDRGLNIQYF.